This TCR beta chain came from a study of control samples from healthy donors and cancer patients. Sequenced by immunoSEQ multiplex PCR; TCRdb stores in-frame clones only, minus some. Here the sample spans tens of thousands of clones, 75% to 90% being singletons. The sample comprised blood. The receptor was derived from a man aged 50 or older in good health.

In DNA, the CDR3 is TGTGCCAGCAAGCCCGGACAAAATCATTCACCCCTCCACTTT. This codes for CASKPGQNHSPLHF. This rearrangement joins TRBV28 to TRBJ1-6, with TRBD1 as a possible D gene (5 bases). From germline, CDR1 is MDHEN and CDR2 SYDVKM. V was shortened by 7 bases and J by 8 bases, with 15 bases between the two germline ends. This CDR3 has 14 amino acids.